This TCR beta chain originates from a study of blood T cell repertoires in COVID-19. About the research overall: T cells, B-cell-depleted T cells, or PBMCs supplied cDNA or gDNA.

Germline loops: CDR1 LNHDA, CDR2 SQIVND (reference sequence). V was shortened by 6 bases and J by 2 bases, with 15 bases between the two germline ends. The CDR3 consists of 15 residues. Everyone who took part was 18 to 89 years old, and they came from about 25 US areas. Assay: immunoSEQ multiplex PCR; the TCRdb copy retains only in-frame clones and omits some. In the table there are under 200,000 clones, roughly 83% of which are singletons. Sequencing was performed on PBMCs or T cells enriched from blood (not recorded which). This chain uses TRBV19 with TRBJ2-3; D gene ambiguous. This clonotype originated in a woman between 50 and 59 years old who had recovered from COVID-19. CDR3 sequence (DNA): TGTGCCAGTAGCCCGTGGGTTTACTACACAGATACGCAGTATTTT. Protein: CASSPWVYYTDTQYF.